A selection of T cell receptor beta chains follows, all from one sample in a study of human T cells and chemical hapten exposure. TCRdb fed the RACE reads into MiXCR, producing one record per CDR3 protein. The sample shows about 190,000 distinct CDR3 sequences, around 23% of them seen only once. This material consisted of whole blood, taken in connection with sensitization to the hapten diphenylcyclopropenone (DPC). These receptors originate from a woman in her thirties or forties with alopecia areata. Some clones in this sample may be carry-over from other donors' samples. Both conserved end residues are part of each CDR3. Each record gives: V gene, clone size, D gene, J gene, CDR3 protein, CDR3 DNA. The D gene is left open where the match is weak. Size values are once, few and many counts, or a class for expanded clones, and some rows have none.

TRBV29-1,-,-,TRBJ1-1,CSARTIGPEAFF,TGCAGCGCCAGGACGATCGGCCCTGAAGCTTTCTTT
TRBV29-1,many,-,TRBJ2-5,CSARGRATETQYF,TGCAGCGCCCGGGGCAGGGCGACAGAGACCCAGTACTTC
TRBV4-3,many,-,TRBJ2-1,CASSQERERGLNEQFF,TGCGCCAGCAGCCAAGAACGGGAAAGAGGGCTAAATGAGCAGTTCTTC
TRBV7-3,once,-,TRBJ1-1,CASSLTTYTEAFF,TGTGCCAGCAGCCTGACTACTTACACTGAAGCTTTCTTT
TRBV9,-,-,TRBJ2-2,CASSVLITGELFF,TGTGCCAGCAGCGTCTTAATCACCGGGGAGCTGTTTTTT
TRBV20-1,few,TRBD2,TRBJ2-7,CSALGLAGVEQYF,TGCAGTGCGTTGGGACTAGCGGGAGTTGAGCAGTACTTC
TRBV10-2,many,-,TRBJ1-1,CASSESLTPNEAFF,TGCGCCAGCAGTGAGTCGCTAACCCCTAATGAAGCTTTCTTT
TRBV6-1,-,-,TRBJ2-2,CASSLEGFSNTGELFF,TGTGCCAGCAGTTTGGAAGGATTCTCAAACACCGGGGAGCTGTTTTTT
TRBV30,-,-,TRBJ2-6,CAWSVQTAVLTF,TGTGCCTGGAGTGTACAGACCGCCGTCCTGACTTTC
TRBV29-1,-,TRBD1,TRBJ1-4,CSAARTGGTNEKLFF,TGCAGCGCTGCCAGGACAGGGGGGACTAATGAAAAACTGTTTTTT
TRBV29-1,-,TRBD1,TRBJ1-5,CSVEEQGSGQPQHF,TGCAGCGTTGAAGAACAGGGGTCTGGGCAGCCCCAGCATTTT
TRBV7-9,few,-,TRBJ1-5,CASSPPGTPSNQPQHF,TGTGCCAGCAGCCCACCGGGGACACCTTCCAATCAGCCCCAGCATTTT
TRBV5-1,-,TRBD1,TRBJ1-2,CASSLAGTGLYGYTF,TGCGCCAGCAGCTTGGCCGGGACAGGGCTCTATGGCTACACCTTC
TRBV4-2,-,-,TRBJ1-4,CASSQAGGGEKLFF,TGTGCCAGCAGCCAAGCGGGGGGAGGTGAAAAACTGTTTTTT
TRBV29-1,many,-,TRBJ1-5,CSVEEGGGQPQHF,TGCAGCGTTGAAGAAGGGGGAGGACAGCCCCAGCATTTT
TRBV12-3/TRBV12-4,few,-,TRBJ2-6,CASSVSSGANVLTF,TGTGCCAGCAGTGTCAGCTCTGGGGCCAACGTCCTGACTTTC
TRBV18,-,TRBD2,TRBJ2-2,CASSPQGTTNTGELFF,TGTGCCAGCTCACCACAAGGGACTACGAACACCGGGGAGCTGTTTTTT
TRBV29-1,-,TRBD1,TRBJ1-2,CSTRQGAGGYTF,TGCAGCACAAGACAGGGAGCCGGAGGCTACACCTTC
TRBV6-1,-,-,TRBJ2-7,CASSVGLGLSYEQYF,TGTGCCAGCAGTGTGGGCCTAGGCCTCTCCTACGAGCAGTACTTC
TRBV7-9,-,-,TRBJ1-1,CASFGGSTEAFF,TGTGCCAGCTTCGGGGGGAGCACTGAAGCTTTCTTT
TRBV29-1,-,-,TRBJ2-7,CAVRQSLEQYF,TGCGCCGTGAGACAGAGCCTCGAGCAGTACTTC
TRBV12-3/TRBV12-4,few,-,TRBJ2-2,CASREAAGGELFF,TGTGCCAGCAGGGAGGCTGCCGGCGGGGAGCTGTTTTTT
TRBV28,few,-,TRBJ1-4,CASSPMAPPEKLFF,TGTGCCAGCAGCCCCATGGCTCCTCCTGAAAAACTGTTTTTT
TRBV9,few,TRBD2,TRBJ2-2,CASSVLAGSTGELFF,TGTGCCAGCAGCGTACTAGCGGGATCCACCGGGGAGCTGTTTTTT
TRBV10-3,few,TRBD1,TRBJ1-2,CAISESWTGWDPGYTF,TGTGCCATCAGTGAGTCTTGGACAGGGTGGGATCCTGGCTACACCTTC
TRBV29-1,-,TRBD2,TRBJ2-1,CSVEATSGIWNEQFF,TGCAGCGTTGAAGCGACTAGCGGGATTTGGAATGAGCAGTTCTTC
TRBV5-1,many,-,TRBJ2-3,CASSLDRAEDTQYF,TGCGCCAGCAGCTTGGACAGGGCGGAAGATACGCAGTATTTT
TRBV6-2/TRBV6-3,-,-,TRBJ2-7,CASTRGPPYEQYF,TGTGCCAGCACCAGGGGACCACCTTACGAGCAGTACTTC
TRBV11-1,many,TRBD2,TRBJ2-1,CASSLGLAAFYNEQFF,TGTGCCAGCAGCTTAGGACTAGCGGCCTTCTACAATGAGCAGTTCTTC
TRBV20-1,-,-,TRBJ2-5,CSARDRVETQYF,TGCAGTGCTAGAGACAGGGTTGAGACCCAGTACTTC
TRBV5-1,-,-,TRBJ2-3,CASSPRTGDTQYF,TGCGCCAGCAGCCCTCGGACCGGAGATACGCAGTATTTT
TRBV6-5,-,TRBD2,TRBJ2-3,CASSPAGRGTDTQYF,TGTGCCAGCAGTCCAGCGGGACGCGGTACAGATACGCAGTATTTT
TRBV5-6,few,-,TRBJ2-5,CASSLGRLSQYF,TGTGCCAGCAGCTTGGGGCGTTTGTCCCAGTACTTC
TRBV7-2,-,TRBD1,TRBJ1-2,CASIHGGQNYGYTF,TGTGCCAGCATCCATGGGGGACAGAACTATGGCTACACCTTC
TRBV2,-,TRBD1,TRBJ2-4,CASSARDRKNIQYF,TGTGCCAGCAGTGCCAGGGACAGAAAAAACATTCAGTACTTC